This TCR beta chain was sequenced for a study of blood T cell repertoires in COVID-19. About the study: T cells, B-cell-depleted T cells, or PBMCs supplied cDNA or gDNA.

Only in-frame clones appear in the TCRdb table, and some are missing; sequencing was by immunoSEQ multiplex PCR. The data hold about 140,000 clones, with roughly 78% observed a single time. V was cut by 3 bases and J by 5 bases, with 7 bases left in between. The germline CDR1 and CDR2 sequences are LGHDT and YNNKEL (reference sequence). The CDR3 totals 12 residues. This rearrangement joins TRBV3-1 (or the pseudogene TRBV3-2) to TRBJ1-2; D unclear. Sample: peripheral blood. This receptor was identified in a man aged 60 to 75 with acute or convalescent COVID-19. The CDR3 coding sequence is TGTGCCAGCAGCCAGCCCGGGTATGGCTACACCTTC. Protein sequence: CASSQPGYGYTF.